This TCR beta chain came from a study of blood T cell repertoires in COVID-19. About the study: Acute-phase and convalescent COVID-19 samples originated in the United States, Italy and Spain. T cells, B-cell-depleted T cells, or PBMCs supplied cDNA or gDNA.

In the authors' methods: Amplification with reference gene primers provided the estimates of nucleated cell counts. Sequencing used immunoSEQ multiplex PCR; TCRdb keeps in-frame clones, though not all of them. That table furnishes V, J and clone size, whereas the DNA furnished D and trimming. This table has some 200,000 clones, 70% to 90% appearing once. Germline CDR1 is SGHVS and CDR2 is FNYEAQ. The CDR3 is made up of 16 amino acids. The ends lost 6 bases at V and 1 base at J; junction bases unmatched: 9. Sequencing input: peripheral blood. The chain employs TRBV7-6 and TRBJ2-3; 8 nucleotides agree with TRBD2. The clonotype was recovered from a woman under 30 who had recovered from COVID-19. This CDR3 reads CASRKLADTRTDTQYF. The CDR3 nucleotides read TGTGCCAGCAGAAAACTAGCGGATACTCGCACAGATACGCAGTATTTT.